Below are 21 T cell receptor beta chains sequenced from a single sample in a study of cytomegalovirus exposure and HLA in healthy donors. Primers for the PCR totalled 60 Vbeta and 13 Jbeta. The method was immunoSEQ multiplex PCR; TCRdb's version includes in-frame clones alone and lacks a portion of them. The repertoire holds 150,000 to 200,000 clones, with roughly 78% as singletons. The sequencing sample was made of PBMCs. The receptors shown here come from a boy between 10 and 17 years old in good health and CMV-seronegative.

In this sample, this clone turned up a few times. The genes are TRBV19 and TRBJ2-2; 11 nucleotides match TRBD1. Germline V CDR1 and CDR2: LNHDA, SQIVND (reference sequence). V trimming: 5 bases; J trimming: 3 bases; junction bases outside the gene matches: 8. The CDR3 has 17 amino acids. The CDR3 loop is CASSLHGTGGYTGELFF. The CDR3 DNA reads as TGTGCCAGTAGTCTTCACGGGACAGGGGGATACACCGGGGAGCTGTTTTTT.

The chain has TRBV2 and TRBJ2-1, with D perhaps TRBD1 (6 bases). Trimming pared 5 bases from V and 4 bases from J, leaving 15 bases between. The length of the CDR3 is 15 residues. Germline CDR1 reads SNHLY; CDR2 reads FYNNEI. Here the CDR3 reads CASSTGPGQYNEQFF. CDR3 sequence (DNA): TGTGCCAGCAGTACAGGGCCGGGCCAATACAATGAGCAGTTCTTC.

The CDR3 DNA reads as TGTGCCAGCACCTTACCAGGGATCAAAGAGACCCAGTACTTC. Protein: CASTLPGIKETQYF. The chain uses TRBV6-6 and TRBJ2-5; weak D call: TRBD1 (5 bases). The CDR3 is made up of 14 amino acids. V was shortened by 7 bases and J by 3 bases, with 15 bases between the two germline ends. Looked up from germline, CDR1 is MNHNY and CDR2 is SVGAGI (reference sequence).

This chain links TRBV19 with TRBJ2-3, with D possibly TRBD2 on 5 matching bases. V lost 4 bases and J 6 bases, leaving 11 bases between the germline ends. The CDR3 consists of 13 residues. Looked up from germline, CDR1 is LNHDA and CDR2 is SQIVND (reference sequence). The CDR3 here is CASSTERVDTQYF. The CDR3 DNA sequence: TGTGCCAGTAGTACGGAGAGGGTGGATACGCAGTATTTT.

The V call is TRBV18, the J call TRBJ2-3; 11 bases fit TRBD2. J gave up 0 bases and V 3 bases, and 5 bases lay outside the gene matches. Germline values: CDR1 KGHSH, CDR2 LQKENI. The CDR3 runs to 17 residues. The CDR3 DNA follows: TGTGCCAGCTCACCCTCGGGACTAGCGGAGAGCACAGATACGCAGTATTTT. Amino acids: CASSPSGLAESTDTQYF.

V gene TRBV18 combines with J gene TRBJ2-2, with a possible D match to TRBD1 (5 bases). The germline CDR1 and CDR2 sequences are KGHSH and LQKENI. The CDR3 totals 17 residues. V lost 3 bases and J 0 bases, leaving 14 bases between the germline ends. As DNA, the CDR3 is TGTGCCAGCTCACCCTGGGGCAGGGCGTCGAACACCGGGGAGCTGTTTTTT. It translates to CASSPWGRASNTGELFF.

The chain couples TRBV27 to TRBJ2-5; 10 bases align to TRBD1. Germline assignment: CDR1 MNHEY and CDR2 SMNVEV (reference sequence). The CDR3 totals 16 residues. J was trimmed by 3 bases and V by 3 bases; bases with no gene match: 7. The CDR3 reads CASSLHPGTGEETQYF. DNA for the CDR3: TGTGCCAGCAGTTTGCACCCCGGGACAGGGGAAGAGACCCAGTACTTC.

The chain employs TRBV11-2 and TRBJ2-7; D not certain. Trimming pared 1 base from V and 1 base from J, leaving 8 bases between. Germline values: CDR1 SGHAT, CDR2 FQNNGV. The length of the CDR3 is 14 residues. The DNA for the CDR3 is TGTGCCAGCAGCTTAGTCTTCAGGTCCTACGAGCAGTACTTC. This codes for CASSLVFRSYEQYF.

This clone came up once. The CDR3 DNA sequence: TGTGCCAGCAGTGATCTGGGGGTGGGGGGTTCCTACAATGAGCAGTTCTTC. The encoded protein is CASSDLGVGGSYNEQFF. This chain joins TRBV25-1 and TRBJ2-1; TRBD2 might be the D (6 bases). This CDR3 contains 17 residues. CDR1 and CDR2 (germline): MGHDK, SYGVNS. V was shortened by 3 bases and J by 1 base, with 16 bases between the two germline ends. Together with reference TRBV25-1 and TRBJ2-1, the CDR3 gives the full variable domain: EADIYQTPRYLVIGTGKKITLECSQTMGHDKMYWYQQDPGMELHLIHYSYGVNSTEKGDLSSESTVSRIRTEHFPLTLESARPSHTSQYLCASSDLGVGGSYNEQFFGPGTRLTVL.

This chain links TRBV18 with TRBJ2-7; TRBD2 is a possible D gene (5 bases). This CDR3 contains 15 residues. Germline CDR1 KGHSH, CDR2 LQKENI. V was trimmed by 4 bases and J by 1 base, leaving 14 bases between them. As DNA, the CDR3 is TGTGCCAGCTCACGGTCCGGGGTCCTATCCTACGAGCAGTACTTC. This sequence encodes CASSRSGVLSYEQYF.

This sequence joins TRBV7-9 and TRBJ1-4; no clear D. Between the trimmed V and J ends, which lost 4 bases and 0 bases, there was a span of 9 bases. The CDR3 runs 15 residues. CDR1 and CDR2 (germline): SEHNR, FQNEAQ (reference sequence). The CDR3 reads CASSSYTTTNEKLFF. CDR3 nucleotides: TGTGCCAGCAGCTCTTACACAACAACTAATGAAAAACTGTTTTTT.

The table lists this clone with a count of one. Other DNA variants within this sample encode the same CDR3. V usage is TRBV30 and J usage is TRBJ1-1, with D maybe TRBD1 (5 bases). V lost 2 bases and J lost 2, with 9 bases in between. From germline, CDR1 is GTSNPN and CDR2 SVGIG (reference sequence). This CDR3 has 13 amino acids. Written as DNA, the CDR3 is TGTGCCTGGAGTTCAACAGGTAACACTGAAGCTTTCTTT. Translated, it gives CAWSSTGNTEAFF. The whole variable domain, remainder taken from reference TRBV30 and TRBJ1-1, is SQTIHQWPATLVQPVGSPLSLECTVEGTSNPNLYWYRQAAGRGLQLLFYSVGIGQISSEVPQNLSASRPQDRQFILSSKKLLLSDSGFYLCAWSSTGNTEAFFGQGTRLTVV.

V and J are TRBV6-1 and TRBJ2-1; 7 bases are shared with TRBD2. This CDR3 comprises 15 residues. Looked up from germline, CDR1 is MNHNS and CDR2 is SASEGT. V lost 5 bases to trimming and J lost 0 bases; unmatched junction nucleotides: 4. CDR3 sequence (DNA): TGTGCCAGCAGTAGGACGGGGGGCTCCTACAATGAGCAGTTCTTC. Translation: CASSRTGGSYNEQFF.

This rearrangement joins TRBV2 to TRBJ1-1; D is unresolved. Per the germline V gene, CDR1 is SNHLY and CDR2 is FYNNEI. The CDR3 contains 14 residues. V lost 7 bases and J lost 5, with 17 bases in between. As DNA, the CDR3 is TGTGCCAGCAAGCACCAGACATTTCGGACTGAAGCTTTCTTT. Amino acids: CASKHQTFRTEAFF.

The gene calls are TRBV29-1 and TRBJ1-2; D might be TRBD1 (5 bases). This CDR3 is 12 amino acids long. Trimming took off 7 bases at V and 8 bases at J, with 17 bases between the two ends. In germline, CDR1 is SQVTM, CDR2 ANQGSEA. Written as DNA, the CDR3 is TGCAGCGCCAGGGATTCTACGGAAGGCTACACCTTC. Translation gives CSARDSTEGYTF. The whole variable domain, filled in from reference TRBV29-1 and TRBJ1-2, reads SAVISQKPSRDICQRGTSLTIQCQVDSQVTMMFWYRQQPGQSLTLIATANQGSEATYESGFVIDKFPISRPNLTFSTLTVSNMSPEDSSIYLCSARDSTEGYTFGSGTRLTVV.

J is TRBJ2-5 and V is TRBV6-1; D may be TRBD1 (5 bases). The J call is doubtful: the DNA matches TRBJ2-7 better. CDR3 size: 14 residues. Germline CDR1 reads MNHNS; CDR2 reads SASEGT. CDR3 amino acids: CASRPGQGGYEQYF. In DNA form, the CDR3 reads TGTGCCAGCAGGCCTGGGCAGGGCGGCTACGAGCAGTACTTC.

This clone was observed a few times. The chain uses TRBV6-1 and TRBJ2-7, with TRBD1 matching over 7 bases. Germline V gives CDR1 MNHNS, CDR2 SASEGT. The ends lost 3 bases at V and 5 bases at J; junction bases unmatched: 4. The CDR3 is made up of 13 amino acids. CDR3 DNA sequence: TGTGCCAGCAGTGACAGGGGGATCGACGAGCAGTACTTC. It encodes CASSDRGIDEQYF.

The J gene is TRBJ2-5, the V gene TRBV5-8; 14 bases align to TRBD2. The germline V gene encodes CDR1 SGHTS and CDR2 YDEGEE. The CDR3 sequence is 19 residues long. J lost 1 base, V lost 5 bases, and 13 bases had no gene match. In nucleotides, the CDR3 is TGTGCCAGCAGTCCCGGGACTAGCGGGAGTATCCGCCCCCAAGAGACCCAGTACTTC. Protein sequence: CASSPGTSGSIRPQETQYF.

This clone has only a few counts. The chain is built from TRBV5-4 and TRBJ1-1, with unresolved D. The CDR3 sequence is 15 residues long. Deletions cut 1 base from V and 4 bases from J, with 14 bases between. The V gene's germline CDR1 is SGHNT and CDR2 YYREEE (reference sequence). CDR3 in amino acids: CASSLQRGGITEAFF. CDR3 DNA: TGTGCCAGCAGCTTGCAACGGGGAGGGATCACTGAAGCTTTCTTT.

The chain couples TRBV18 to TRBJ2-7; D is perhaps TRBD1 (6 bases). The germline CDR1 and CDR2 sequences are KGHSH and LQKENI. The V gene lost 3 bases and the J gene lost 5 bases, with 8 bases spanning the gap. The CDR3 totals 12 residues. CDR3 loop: CASSPTGHEQYF. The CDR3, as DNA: TGTGCCAGCTCACCGACAGGCCACGAGCAGTACTTC. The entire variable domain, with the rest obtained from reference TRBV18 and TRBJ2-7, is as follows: NAGVMQNPRHLVRRRGQEARLRCSPMKGHSHVYWYRQLPEEGLKFMVYLQKENIIDESGMPKERFSAEFPKEGPSILRIQQVVRGDSAAYFCASSPTGHEQYFGPGTRLTVT.

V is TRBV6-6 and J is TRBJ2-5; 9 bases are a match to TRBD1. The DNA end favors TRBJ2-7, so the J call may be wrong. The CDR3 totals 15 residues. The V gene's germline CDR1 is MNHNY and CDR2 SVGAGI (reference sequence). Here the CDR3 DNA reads TGTGCCAGCAGTAGGCATGGACAGGGGAGATACGAGCAGTACTTC. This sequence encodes CASSRHGQGRYEQYF.